The clone carrying this T cell receptor beta chain showed up just a few times. Antigen unknown. Universal primer sites and UMIs were introduced during 5'RACE template-switching synthesis of TCR cDNA. Each CDR3 protein gets one entry after TCRdb re-called the 5' RACE reads with MiXCR. The table shows 250,000 to 300,000 distinct CDR3 sequences, with 10% to 15% occurring only once. This specimen belongs to a study of T cells after yellow fever vaccination. Study-level background: Some fractions had low cell numbers, and these were prepared with SMART-Seq v4 Ultra Low Input.

General observations from the study: Boosting was followed by the reappearance of most primary-vaccination clones (around 96% CD4, about 90% CD8). One caveat is that FACS-sorted repertoires could contain abundant clonotypes contaminating from the bulk population.

Germline CDR1 and CDR2: MGHRA and YSYEKL. CDR3 size: 17 residues. V lost 3 bases, J lost 4 bases, and 7 bases stayed unmatched. This sequence joins TRBV4-1 and TRBJ2-1, with 12 nucleotides matching TRBD2. This receptor was taken from a man aged 25 to 45 who received the YFV17D yellow fever vaccine. The material sequenced was CD4+ T cells sorted from PBMCs, taken 45 days after the yellow fever booster vaccination. CDR3 sequence: CASSQGGLAGTYNEQFF. The CDR3 bases are TGCGCCAGCAGCCAGGGAGGACTAGCGGGAACTTACAATGAGCAGTTCTTC.